The entry below describes one T cell receptor (beta chain). The antigen is not known. Reverse transcribing all isolated RNA meant expressed TCRB transcripts were sequenced. Clones were sequenced by immunoSEQ multiplex PCR, and TCRdb holds only the in-frame ones, with some missing. There are about 360,000 clones in the sample; 10% to 15% occur only once, and around 0.015% lies in the top ten. Germline V gene sequence: CDR1 MDHEN, CDR2 SYDVKM. The CDR3 is 15 amino acids. Between the trimmed V and J ends, which lost 2 bases and 11 bases, there was a span of 18 bases. This sample is drawn from a study of beta chain features in type 1 diabetes. Study results and limitations: Whether HLA type affects TCRB rearrangement stayed undetermined in the present work.

This chain uses TRBV28 with TRBJ1-4, with D possibly TRBD1 on 6 matching bases. Sequenced sample: naive CD4+ T cells from blood. The clonotype was recovered from a man aged 18 to 29 in good health. CDR3 residues: CASSLPRDTPEKLFF. CDR3 DNA: TGTGCCAGCAGTTTACCTAGGGACACACCGGAGAAACTGTTTTTT.